This paragraph reports one T cell receptor beta chain. Trimming removed 1 base from V and 7 bases from J, with 12 bases in between. The CDR3 consists of 14 residues. Per the germline V gene, CDR1 is SGHRS and CDR2 is YFSETQ. These data come from a study of blood T cell repertoires in COVID-19. Turning to the study itself: Nucleic acid was either cDNA or gDNA, and it came from T cells, B-cell-depleted T cells, or PBMCs.

The assay was immunoSEQ multiplex PCR, and TCRdb's table has in-frame clones only and misses some. The sample carries 100,000 to 150,000 clones, around 87% recorded once. The source is a man aged 50-60 years with acute or convalescent COVID-19. The chain combines TRBV5-1 with TRBJ1-5; D may be TRBD1 (6 bases). The sample taken for sequencing was peripheral blood. The CDR3 reads CASSLTGSEQPQHF. Written as DNA, the CDR3 is TGCGCCAGCAGCTTGACAGGGTCGGAGCAGCCCCAGCATTTT.